The 6 T cell receptor beta chains given below trace back to one sample, sequenced in a study of PD-1 blockade in mismatch repair-deficient tumors. Here immunoSEQ multiplex PCR was the method, and the copy in TCRdb shows in-frame clones only, minus some. In the table there are 65,000 to 80,000 clones, about 72% of which are singletons. This specimen was peripheral blood, taken 2 weeks after starting pembrolizumab. The receptors here all came from an adult with mismatch repair-deficient cancer.

This chain links TRBV2 with TRBJ2-1, with D possibly matching TRBD1 (6 bases). The CDR3 consists of 15 residues. The ends were cut back, 6 bases at V and 9 bases at J, with 21 bases in the middle. The germline V gene encodes CDR1 SNHLY and CDR2 FYNNEI. The CDR3: CASSRQEEWRSEQFF. The CDR3, as DNA: TGTGCCAGCAGCCGACAGGAGGAGTGGCGGAGTGAGCAGTTCTTC.

This clone was observed at least ten times. V is TRBV15 and J is TRBJ2-7; D call uncertain. The CDR3 totals 12 residues. Trimming took 3 bases from V and 0 from J, leaving 3 bases between them. CDR1 and CDR2 from the germline V gene are LNHNV and YYDKDF (reference sequence). CDR3 region: CATSSISYEQYF. In nucleotides, the CDR3 is TGTGCCACCAGCAGTATCTCCTACGAGCAGTACTTC. The full variable domain, rest sourced from reference TRBV15 and TRBJ2-7, is DAMVIQNPRYQVTQFGKPVTLSCSQTLNHNVMYWYQQKSSQAPKLLFHYYDKDFNNEADTPDNFQSRRPNTSFCFLDIRSPGLGDTAMYLCATSSISYEQYFGPGTRLTVT.

This chain connects TRBV7-2 to TRBJ2-1, with 7 bases matching TRBD2. The CDR3 runs to 16 residues. Germline V lookup: CDR1 SGHTA, CDR2 FQGNSA. V shed 5 bases and J 1 base; nucleotides not matched to a gene: 8. CDR3 in amino acids: CASSPFGGSSYNEQFF. The CDR3 DNA is TGTGCCAGCAGCCCTTTTGGCGGGAGTTCCTACAATGAGCAGTTCTTC.

In its sample, this clone was seen a few times. The chain combines TRBV7-9 with TRBJ1-3, with unresolved D. The CDR3 contains 14 residues. V lost 8 bases to trimming and J lost 1 base, with 12 bases between them. Germline assignment: CDR1 SEHNR and CDR2 FQNEAQ (reference sequence). As DNA, the CDR3 is TGTGCCAGCGTACGGGGAGGGTCTGGAAACACCATATATTTT. This codes for CASVRGGSGNTIYF.

This clone was counted between two and nine times. V usage is TRBV2 and J usage is TRBJ1-2; unclear D gene. Germline CDR1 reads SNHLY; CDR2 reads FYNNEI. Trimming left V 4 bases short and J 1 base short, with 13 bases between. The CDR3 has 15 amino acids. In DNA, the CDR3 is TGTGCCAGCAGTGTAGGTCAGGATCTTAACTATGGCTACACCTTC. Translated: CASSVGQDLNYGYTF.

This rearrangement joins TRBV19 to TRBJ1-5; the D gene is possibly TRBD1 (5 bases). In germline, CDR1 is LNHDA, CDR2 SQIVND (reference sequence). Trimming left V 5 bases short and J 1 base short, with 24 bases between. This CDR3 contains 19 residues. CDR3 nucleotide sequence: TGTGCCAGTAGTTTTTACCGGGACCCCCTTTTCTCGAGCAATCAGCCCCAGCATTTT. This codes for CASSFYRDPLFSSNQPQHF.